The clone carrying this TCR beta chain occurred a few times. Its antigen is still unknown. One junction end does not reproduce the germline sequence, and a read error may be involved. CDR1 and CDR2 (germline): SSHAT, FNYEAQ (reference sequence). This CDR3 contains 14 residues. Together with a sample-barcoded 5' primer, a J-beta primer mix was included in a second PCR lasting roughly 7 to 11 cycles. From the 5' RACE reads, TCRdb called clonotypes with MiXCR, one entry per CDR3 protein. This table has roughly 2 million distinct CDR3 sequences, about 50% appearing once. Peripheral blood from each donor was collected in a volume of 9.5 to 10 milliliters. The entry originates in a study of blood T cells in healthy people across ages. Looking at the study overall: Per two T cells, about one barcoded beta molecule was captured through template switching.

Findings and limits, study-wide: Possibly confounding the expanded clonotype changes was the fact that donor CMV status was unknown.

The genes are TRBV7-7 and TRBJ2-7; weak D call: TRBD1 (8 bases). The specimen was blood. This receptor was identified in a middle-aged woman in good health. This CDR3 is CASSPGGQDYEQYF. The CDR3 bases are TGTGCTAGCAGCCCGGGGGGACAGGACTACGAGCAGTACTTC.